The 15 T cell receptor beta chains given below trace back to one sample, sequenced in a study of blood T cell repertoires in COVID-19. Profiled with immunoSEQ multiplex PCR; TCRdb holds only in-frame clones, not every one. Altogether a few hundred thousand clones are present, 88% being singletons, with the ten largest covering 4%. Sequences were obtained from peripheral blood. The receptors derive from a man aged 60 to 75 who had recovered from COVID-19.

Turning to this clone: Mismatch with germline at one junction end may stem from a read error. The rearrangement uses TRBV3-1 (or the pseudogene TRBV3-2) and TRBJ1-1; 7 bases line up with TRBD1. Looked up from germline, CDR1 is LGHDT and CDR2 is YNNKEL (reference sequence). The CDR3 is made up of 13 amino acids. The CDR3 reads CASSQDRDSLVIF. For the CDR3, the DNA is TGTGCCAGCAGCCAAGATAGGGACAGCCTAGTTATCTTT.

The chain couples TRBV11-3 to TRBJ1-1; TRBD1 matches 9 bases. Germline CDR1 SGHNT, CDR2 YENEEA. V gave up 5 bases and J gave up 3 bases; unmatched junction bases: 7. The CDR3 has 15 amino acids. CDR3: CASSPRQGEDTEAFF. CDR3 DNA sequence: TGTGCCAGCAGCCCCCGACAGGGGGAGGACACTGAAGCTTTCTTT.

The J gene is TRBJ2-1, the V gene TRBV7-6; 13 positions match TRBD2. J was trimmed by 0 bases and V by 4 bases; bases with no gene match: 12. The germline gives CDR1 SGHVS, CDR2 FNYEAQ. The CDR3 sequence is 20 residues long. CDR3 nucleotide sequence: TGTGCCAGCAGCTCGCTTCGGACTAGCGGGGGCCTCAGCTCCTACAATGAGCAGTTCTTC. This codes for CASSSLRTSGGLSSYNEQFF. Together with reference TRBV7-6 and TRBJ2-1, the CDR3 gives the full variable domain: GAGVSQSPRYKVTKRGQDVALRCDPISGHVSLYWYRQALGQGPEFLTYFNYEAQQDKSGLPNDRFSAERPEGSISTLTIQRTEQRDSAMYRCASSSLRTSGGLSSYNEQFFGPGTRLTVL.

V gene TRBV6-5 combines with J gene TRBJ1-2, with 7 bases fitting TRBD1. Trimming removed 6 bases from V and 4 bases from J; junction bases left unmatched: 2. Germline values: CDR1 MNHEY, CDR2 SVGAGI. This CDR3 is 12 amino acids long. The CDR3 sequence is CASRQGGYGYTF. For the CDR3, the DNA is TGTGCCAGCAGGCAGGGGGGCTATGGCTACACCTTC.

The V gene is TRBV4-2, the J gene TRBJ1-1; TRBD1 is a possible D gene (6 bases). The CDR3 length is 16 residues. Trimming removed 4 bases from V and 1 base from J, with 16 bases in between. CDR1 and CDR2 (germline): LGHNA, YNFKEQ. The CDR3 is CASSPSWGGPNTEAFF. CDR3 nucleotide sequence: TGTGCCAGCAGCCCGTCCTGGGGGGGCCCGAACACTGAAGCTTTCTTT.

This clone was counted once. V is TRBV6-5 and J is TRBJ2-7; 13 bases are a match to TRBD2. The J segment lost 3 bases and the V segment lost 6 bases, leaving 5 bases of the junction unmatched. The CDR3 covers 15 residues. Looked up from germline, CDR1 is MNHEY and CDR2 is SVGAGI. The CDR3 DNA follows: TGTGCCAGCAGGCCGACTAGCGGGGGGCTCTACGAGCAGTACTTC. Translation gives CASRPTSGGLYEQYF.

The rearrangement uses TRBV6-5 and TRBJ1-1; D ambiguous. Germline CDR1 MNHEY, CDR2 SVGAGI. Trimming removed 6 bases from V and 4 bases from J, with 9 bases in between. This CDR3 contains 12 residues. CDR3 DNA: TGTGCCAGCAGAACCCCGGGCACTGAAGCTTTCTTT. Its translation is CASRTPGTEAFF.

This clone showed up just a few times. The chain couples TRBV9 to TRBJ1-1; 7 bases are a match to TRBD1. Unmatched junction bases numbered 8, after V lost 0 bases and J lost 6 bases. This CDR3 has 15 residues. Germline CDR1 is SGDLS and CDR2 is YYNGEE. The CDR3 nucleotides read TGTGCCAGCAGCGTAGGTGACAGGGCTACTTCTGAAGCTTTCTTT. It is translated as CASSVGDRATSEAFF.

The V call is TRBV6-5, the J call TRBJ2-2, with unresolved D. The CDR3 extends over 13 amino acids. With 2 bases removed from V and 7 bases from J, the gap between germline ends came to 8 bases. CDR1 and CDR2 from the germline V gene are MNHEY and SVGAGI. CDR3: CASSYPPHGELFF. The CDR3 DNA is TGTGCCAGCAGTTACCCCCCCCACGGGGAGCTGTTTTTT.

The gene calls are TRBV5-1 and TRBJ2-1; 7 nucleotides agree with TRBD1. The CDR3 is 16 amino acids. The V and J ends lost 1 base and 4 bases, in that order; junction bases with no gene match: 8. The germline V gene has CDR1 SGHRS and CDR2 YFSETQ. As DNA, the CDR3 is TGCGCCAGCAGCTTGAGGGCGCGACAGGGTTACAATGAGCAGTTCTTC. This sequence encodes CASSLRARQGYNEQFF.

The V and J genes are TRBV7-9 and TRBJ1-3, with TRBD1 as a possible D gene (5 bases). The CDR3 totals 15 residues. V was cut by 4 bases and J by 2 bases, with 12 bases left in between. Germline V gives CDR1 SEHNR, CDR2 FQNEAQ (reference sequence). In DNA form, the CDR3 reads TGTGCCAGCAGCTCCTACCAGGGTACTGGAAACACCATATATTTT. Encoded protein: CASSSYQGTGNTIYF.

This clone was counted once. The V call is TRBV2, the J call TRBJ1-1; 9 nucleotides align to TRBD1. Per the germline V gene, CDR1 is SNHLY and CDR2 is FYNNEI. The junction had 26 bases not matched to a gene; V was cut back by 6 bases and J by 9 bases. There are 19 residues in the CDR3. The CDR3 coding sequence is TGTGCCAGCAGAACCCCGGGACAGGGCTTGGAGAATAGGAAAAAAAAAGCTTTCTTT. It codes for CASRTPGQGLENRKKKAFF.

As DNA, the CDR3 is TGTGCCAGCAGCTTAACCTTCCCCGAAACTAGCGGTTCCTCCTACGAGCAGTACTTC. Amino acid sequence: CASSLTFPETSGSSYEQYF. The chain combines TRBV7-9 with TRBJ2-7; 8 bases line up with TRBD2. Germline values: CDR1 SEHNR, CDR2 FQNEAQ (reference sequence). The length of the CDR3 is 19 residues. V lost 2 bases to trimming and J lost 0 bases; unmatched junction nucleotides: 15. Combining the CDR3 with reference TRBV7-9 and TRBJ2-7 gives the whole variable domain DTGVSQNPRHKITKRGQNVTFRCDPISEHNRLYWYRQTLGQGPEFLTYFQNEAQLEKSRLLSDRFSAERPKGSFSTLEIQRTEQGDSAMYLCASSLTFPETSGSSYEQYFGPGTRLTVT.

This clone was detected once. The chain is built from TRBV3-1 (or the pseudogene TRBV3-2) and TRBJ2-1; TRBD2 aligns across 15 bases. Trimming at V came to 3 bases and at J to 9 bases, leaving 12 bases not matched to a gene. Germline V gene sequence: CDR1 LGHDT, CDR2 YNNKEL (reference sequence). This CDR3 contains 18 residues. The CDR3 DNA sequence: TGTGCCAGCAGCCACCCCGGACTAGCGGGGGGGCCATTCGGTGAGCAGTTCTTC. It yields the protein CASSHPGLAGGPFGEQFF.

This sequence joins TRBV7-2 and TRBJ2-7; 8 nucleotides align to TRBD1. Per the germline V gene, CDR1 is SGHTA and CDR2 is FQGNSA. The CDR3 is 13 amino acids. The V and J ends lost 5 bases and 1 base, in that order; junction bases with no gene match: 1. The CDR3 is CASSRDRSYEQYF. The CDR3 nucleotides are TGTGCCAGCAGCCGGGACAGGTCCTACGAGCAGTACTTC.